A selection of T cell receptor beta chains follows, all from one sample in a study of a mutant IDH1 vaccine in newly diagnosed glioma. Produced via immunoSEQ multiplex PCR; TCRdb's table is partial and in-frame only. The table shows tens of thousands of clones, with around 82% occurring only once. No antigen has been assigned to these receptors. Specimen: PBMCs, collected from a glioma patient whose treatment included an IDH1 peptide vaccine. These receptors all stem from a woman aged 18-29 years with glioma. Some clones in this sample may be carry-over from other donors' samples. Each CDR3 is given with its conserved first and last residue. D genes are given only for firm matches. The size entry is marked missing in some rows and otherwise reads once, few, many or a size class.

clone size: -; D gene: -; V gene: TRBV4-3; J gene: TRBJ2-2; CDR3 DNA: TGCGCCAGCAGCCAAGATAGGGGGGTCGCGAACACCGGGGAGCTGTTTTTT; CDR3 protein: CASSQDRGVANTGELFF
clone size: -; D gene: -; V gene: TRBV7-2; J gene: TRBJ1-2; CDR3 DNA: TGTGCCAGCAGCTTGGATGTTTATGGCTACACCTTC; CDR3 protein: CASSLDVYGYTF
clone size: once; D gene: -; V gene: TRBV7-8; J gene: TRBJ2-1; CDR3 DNA: TGTGCCAGCAGGTTTAACTCCCCTGGGTGGATCTACAATGAGCAGTTCTTC; CDR3 protein: CASRFNSPGWIYNEQFF
clone size: -; D gene: -; V gene: TRBV9; J gene: TRBJ2-1; CDR3 DNA: TGTGCCAGCAGCGTAGGGGGCAGGGGGGATGAGCAGTTCTTC; CDR3 protein: CASSVGGRGDEQFF
clone size: -; D gene: -; V gene: TRBV4-1; J gene: TRBJ1-2; CDR3 DNA: TGCGCCAGCAGCCAGGCGGCTGGGGTGGGCTATGGCTACACCTTC; CDR3 protein: CASSQAAGVGYGYTF
clone size: -; D gene: TRBD2; V gene: TRBV2; J gene: TRBJ2-7; CDR3 DNA: TGTGCCAGCAGACTGGGAGGGCAGGGCTACGAGCAGTACTTC; CDR3 protein: CASRLGGQGYEQYF
clone size: -; D gene: TRBD1; V gene: TRBV5-4; J gene: TRBJ1-1; CDR3 DNA: TGTGCCAGCAGTCGCCCGGGACAGGGCTCTGAAGCTTTCTTT; CDR3 protein: CASSRPGQGSEAFF
clone size: -; D gene: TRBD1; V gene: TRBV6-4; J gene: TRBJ2-1; CDR3 DNA: TGTGCCAGCAGTGGGACAGGGGTCGGGGGTGAGCAGTTCTTC; CDR3 protein: CASSGTGVGGEQFF
clone size: -; D gene: -; V gene: TRBV27; J gene: TRBJ1-2; CDR3 DNA: TGTGCCAGCAGTTCCCTTGGGATTGAGCGGATTTCATATGGCTACACCTTC; CDR3 protein: CASSSLGIERISYGYTF
clone size: -; D gene: TRBD1; V gene: TRBV19; J gene: TRBJ2-7; CDR3 DNA: TGTGCCAGTAGTGTGACATTACAGGGGGCAGCCTACGAGCAGTACTTC; CDR3 protein: CASSVTLQGAAYEQYF
clone size: few; D gene: -; V gene: TRBV27; J gene: TRBJ2-1; CDR3 DNA: TGTGCCAGCAGTTACCAGGGATTATACAATGAGCAGTTCTTC; CDR3 protein: CASSYQGLYNEQFF
clone size: -; D gene: TRBD2; V gene: TRBV6-6; J gene: TRBJ2-1; CDR3 DNA: TGTGCCAGCAGTCCGACTGGACTAGCGGGAGGCAATGAGCAGTTCTTC; CDR3 protein: CASSPTGLAGGNEQFF
clone size: -; D gene: TRBD1; V gene: TRBV7-8; J gene: TRBJ2-3; CDR3 DNA: TGTGCCAGCAGCCCTGTACAGGGGGAGGTAGATACGCAGTATTTT; CDR3 protein: CASSPVQGEVDTQYF
clone size: -; D gene: TRBD1; V gene: TRBV5-4; J gene: TRBJ2-3; CDR3 DNA: TGTGCCAGCAGCTGGACAGGGCGCACAGATACGCAGTATTTT; CDR3 protein: CASSWTGRTDTQYF
clone size: -; D gene: -; V gene: TRBV19; J gene: TRBJ2-5; CDR3 DNA: TGTGCCAGTAGTATTGGGCCGGGGAGCGAGACCCAGTACTTC; CDR3 protein: CASSIGPGSETQYF
clone size: few; D gene: TRBD1; V gene: TRBV14; J gene: TRBJ1-4; CDR3 DNA: TGTGCCAGCAGCCTCCGGACAGGGGGCGAAAAACTGTTTTTT; CDR3 protein: CASSLRTGGEKLFF
clone size: few; D gene: -; V gene: TRBV5-4; J gene: TRBJ1-2; CDR3 DNA: TGTGCCAGCAGCTTCGGCACCTCTTATGGCTACACCTTC; CDR3 protein: CASSFGTSYGYTF
clone size: -; D gene: TRBD2; V gene: TRBV4-2; J gene: TRBJ2-7; CDR3 DNA: TGTGCCAGCAGCCATCCAGGGACTAGCGGCTACGAGCAGTACTTC; CDR3 protein: CASSHPGTSGYEQYF
clone size: -; D gene: -; V gene: TRBV5-1; J gene: TRBJ1-1; CDR3 DNA: TGCGCCAGCAGCTTGGGGATGAACACTGAAGCTTTCTTT; CDR3 protein: CASSLGMNTEAFF
clone size: -; D gene: TRBD1; V gene: TRBV7-2; J gene: TRBJ2-7; CDR3 DNA: TGTGCCAGCAGCGGGGACAGGGGGCCCTACGAGCAGTACTTC; CDR3 protein: CASSGDRGPYEQYF
clone size: -; D gene: -; V gene: TRBV11-2; J gene: TRBJ2-7; CDR3 DNA: TGTGCCAGCAGCTTAGCCCCGGGACACTCGACCTACGAGCAGTACTTC; CDR3 protein: CASSLAPGHSTYEQYF
clone size: -; D gene: -; V gene: TRBV30; J gene: TRBJ1-6; CDR3 DNA: TGTGCCTGGGAAGGAGGAAATTACTCACCCCTCCACTTT; CDR3 protein: CAWEGGNYSPLHF